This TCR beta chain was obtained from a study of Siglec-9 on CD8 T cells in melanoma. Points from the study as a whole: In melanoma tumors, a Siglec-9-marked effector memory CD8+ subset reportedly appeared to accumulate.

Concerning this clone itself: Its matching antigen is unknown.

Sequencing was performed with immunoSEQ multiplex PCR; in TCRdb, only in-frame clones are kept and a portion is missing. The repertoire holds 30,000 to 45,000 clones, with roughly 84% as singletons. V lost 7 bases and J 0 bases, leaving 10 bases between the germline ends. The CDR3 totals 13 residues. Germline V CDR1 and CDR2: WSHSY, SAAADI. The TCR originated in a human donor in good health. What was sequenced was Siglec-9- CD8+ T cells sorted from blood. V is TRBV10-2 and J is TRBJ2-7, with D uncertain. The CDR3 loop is CASTAGSSYEQYF. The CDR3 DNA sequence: TGCGCCAGCACGGCAGGCAGCTCCTACGAGCAGTACTTC.